The entry that follows covers one TCR beta chain sequence. The CDR3 spans 13 residues. V was shortened by 1 base and J by 8 bases, with 11 bases between the two germline ends. Germline assignment: CDR1 PRHDT and CDR2 FYEKMQ (reference sequence). This sample is part of a study of blood T cell repertoires in COVID-19. Study overall: There were acute and convalescent COVID-19 samples, and they came from the United States, Italy and Spain.

Repertoires were generated with immunoSEQ multiplex PCR, while TCRdb's copy carries only in-frame clones and drops some. Of roughly 250,000 clones listed, approximately 85% are singletons. Enrollment of patients from Seattle took place during active infection, with longitudinal follow-up. This receptor was taken from a human donor with COVID-19, enrolled during active disease. The donor label of this sample is uncertain. The sample taken for sequencing was peripheral blood. The genes are TRBV13 and TRBJ1-1, with a weak D call TRBD1 (5 bases). The CDR3 region has the DNA TGTGCCAGCAGCTTAGTGGTTCGGGGGGAAGCTTTCTTT. As protein: CASSLVVRGEAFF. Supplemented by reference TRBV13 and TRBJ1-1, the full variable domain reads AAGVIQSPRHLIKEKRETATLKCYPIPRHDTVYWYQQGPGQDPQFLISFYEKMQSDKGSIPDRFSAQQFSDYHSELNMSSLELGDSALYFCASSLVVRGEAFFGQGTRLTVV.